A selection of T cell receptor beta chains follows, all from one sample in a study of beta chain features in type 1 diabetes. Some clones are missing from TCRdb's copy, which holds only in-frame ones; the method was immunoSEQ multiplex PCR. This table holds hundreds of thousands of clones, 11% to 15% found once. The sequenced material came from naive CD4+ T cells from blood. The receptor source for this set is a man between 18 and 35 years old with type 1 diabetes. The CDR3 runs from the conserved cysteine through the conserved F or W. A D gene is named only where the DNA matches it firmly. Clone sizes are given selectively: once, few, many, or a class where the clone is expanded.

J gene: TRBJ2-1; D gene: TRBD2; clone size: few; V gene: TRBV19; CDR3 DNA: TGTGCCAGTAGTTCGCGGACTAGCGGGAAGGATGTTGAGCAGTTCTTC; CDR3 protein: CASSSRTSGKDVEQFF
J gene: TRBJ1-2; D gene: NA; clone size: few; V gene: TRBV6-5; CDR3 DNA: TGTGCCAGCAGTAAACAGGTTAACTATGGCTACACCTTC; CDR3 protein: CASSKQVNYGYTF
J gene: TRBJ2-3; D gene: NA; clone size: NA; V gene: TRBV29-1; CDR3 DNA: TGCAGCGTTGAAGGCCAACCAGGGGAGCCCACAGATACGCAGTATTTT; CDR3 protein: CSVEGQPGEPTDTQYF
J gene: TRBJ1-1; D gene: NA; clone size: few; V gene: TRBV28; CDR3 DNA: TGTGCCAGCATAGTTGACACTGAAGCTTTCTTT; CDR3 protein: CASIVDTEAFF
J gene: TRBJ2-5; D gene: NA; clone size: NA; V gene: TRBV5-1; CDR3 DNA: TGCGCCAGCAGCTCAACCGGGACTGGGGAGGAGACCCAGTACTTC; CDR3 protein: CASSSTGTGEETQYF
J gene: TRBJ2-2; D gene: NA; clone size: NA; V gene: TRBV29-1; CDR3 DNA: TGCAGCGTTGAAAACAGGGAGACCGGGGAGCTGTTTTTT; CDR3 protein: CSVENRETGELFF
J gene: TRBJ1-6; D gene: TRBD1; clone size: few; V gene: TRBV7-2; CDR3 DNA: TGTGCCAGCAGCCTCAGACAGGGGTCGGGAAATTCACCCCTCCACTTT; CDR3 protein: CASSLRQGSGNSPLHF
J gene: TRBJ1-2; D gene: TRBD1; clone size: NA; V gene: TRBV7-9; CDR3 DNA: TGTGCCAGCAGCTTGGGACAGGTTGGCTATGGCTACACCTTC; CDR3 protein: CASSLGQVGYGYTF
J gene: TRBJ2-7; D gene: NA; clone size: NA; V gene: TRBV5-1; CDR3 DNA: TGCGCCAGCAGCTTAGTACAGAGCTACGAGCAGTACTTC; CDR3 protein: CASSLVQSYEQYF
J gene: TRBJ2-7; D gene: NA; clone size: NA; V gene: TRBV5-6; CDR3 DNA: TGTGCCAGCAGCTCCGGATCCTACGAGCAGTACTTC; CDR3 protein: CASSSGSYEQYF
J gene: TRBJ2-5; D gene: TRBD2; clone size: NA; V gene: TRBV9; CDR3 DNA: TGTGCCGGGGTCTGGGACTATCAAGAGACCCAGTACTTC; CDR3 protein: CAGVWDYQETQYF
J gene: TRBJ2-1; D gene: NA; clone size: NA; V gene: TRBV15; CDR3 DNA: TGTGCCACCAGCAGAGAACGGCAATCGGGGGAGCAGTTCTTC; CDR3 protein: CATSRERQSGEQFF
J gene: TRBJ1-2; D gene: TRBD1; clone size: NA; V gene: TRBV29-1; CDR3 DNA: TGCAGCGTTGCCCAGGGGGCCAATAACTATGGCTACACCTTC; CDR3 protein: CSVAQGANNYGYTF
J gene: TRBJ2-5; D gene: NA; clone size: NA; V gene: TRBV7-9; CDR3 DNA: TGTGCCAGCAGCTTGGGAGGAGGGGGATGGCAAGAGACCCAGTACTTC; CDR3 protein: CASSLGGGGWQETQYF
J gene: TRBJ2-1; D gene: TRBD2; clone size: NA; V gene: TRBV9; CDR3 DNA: TGTGCCAGCAGCCCGCTGACTAGCGTCAATGAGCAGTTCTTC; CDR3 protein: CASSPLTSVNEQFF
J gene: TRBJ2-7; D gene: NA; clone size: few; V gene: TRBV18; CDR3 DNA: TGTGCCAGCTCCATTCGAAACGGGTCCCCGGCGTACGAGCAGTACTTC; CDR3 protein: CASSIRNGSPAYEQYF